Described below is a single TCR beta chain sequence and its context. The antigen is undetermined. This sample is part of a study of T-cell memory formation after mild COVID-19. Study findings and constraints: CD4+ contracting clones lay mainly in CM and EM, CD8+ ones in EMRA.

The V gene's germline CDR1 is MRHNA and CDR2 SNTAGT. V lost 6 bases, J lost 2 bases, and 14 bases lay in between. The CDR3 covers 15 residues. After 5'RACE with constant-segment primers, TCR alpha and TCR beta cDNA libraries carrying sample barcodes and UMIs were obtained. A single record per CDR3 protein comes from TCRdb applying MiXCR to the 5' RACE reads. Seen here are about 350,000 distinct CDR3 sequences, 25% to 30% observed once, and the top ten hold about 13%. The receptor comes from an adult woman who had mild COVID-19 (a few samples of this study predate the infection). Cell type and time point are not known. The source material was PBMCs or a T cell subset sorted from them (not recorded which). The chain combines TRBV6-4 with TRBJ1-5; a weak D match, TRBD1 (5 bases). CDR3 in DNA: TGTGCCAGCAGCGATTGGGGGTCAGGCAATCAGCCCCAGCATTTT. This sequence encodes CASSDWGSGNQPQHF.